Included here is one T cell receptor beta chain sequence, with context. The data were obtained in a study of control samples from healthy donors and cancer patients. Assay: immunoSEQ multiplex PCR; the TCRdb copy retains only in-frame clones and omits some. The table shows 50,000 or so clones, with 75% to 90% occurring only once. The germline CDR1 and CDR2 sequences are SGHAT and FQNNGV. V trimming: 5 bases; J trimming: 6 bases; junction bases outside the gene matches: 4. There are 14 residues in the CDR3. The chain employs TRBV11-2 and TRBJ1-6; 7 bases are shared with TRBD1. The receptor was derived from a man between 70 and 80 years old in good health. The sample was blood. In nucleotides, the CDR3 is TGTGCCAGCAGCCGTGACAGGGCTAATTCACCCCTCCACTTT. Protein product: CASSRDRANSPLHF.